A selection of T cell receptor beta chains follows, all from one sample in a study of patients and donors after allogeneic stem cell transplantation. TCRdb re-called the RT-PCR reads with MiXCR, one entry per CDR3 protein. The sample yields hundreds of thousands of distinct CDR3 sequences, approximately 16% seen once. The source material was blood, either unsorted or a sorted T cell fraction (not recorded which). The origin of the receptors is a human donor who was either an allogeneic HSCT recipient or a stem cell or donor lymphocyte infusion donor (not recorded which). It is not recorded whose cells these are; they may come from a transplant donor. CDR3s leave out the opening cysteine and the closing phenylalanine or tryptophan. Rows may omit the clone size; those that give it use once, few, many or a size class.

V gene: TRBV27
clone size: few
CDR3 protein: ASSLSEPYEQY

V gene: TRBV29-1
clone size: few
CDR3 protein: SHSRDTKNTEAF

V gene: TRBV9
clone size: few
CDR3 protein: ASSVTWDTGTDTQY

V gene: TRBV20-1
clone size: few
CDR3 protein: SATRQVLYGYT

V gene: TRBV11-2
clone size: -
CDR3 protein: ASSRQIMNTEAF

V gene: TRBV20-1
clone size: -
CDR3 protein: SASGLAGASGEQY

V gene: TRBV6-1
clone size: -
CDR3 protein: ASSLGRIHTEAF

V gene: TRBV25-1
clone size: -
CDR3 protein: ASSAPGPPGGTQY

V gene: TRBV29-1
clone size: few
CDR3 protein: SVKMPGRYERAEAF

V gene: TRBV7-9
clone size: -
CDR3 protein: ASSRNQGWEQY

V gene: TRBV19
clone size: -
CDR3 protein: ASSIFAANRYGYT

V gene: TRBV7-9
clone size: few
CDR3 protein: ASSDGQGNDGYT

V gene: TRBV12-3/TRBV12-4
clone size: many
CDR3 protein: ASSLANEQY

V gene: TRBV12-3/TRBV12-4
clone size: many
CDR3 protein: ASSSPGREPQH

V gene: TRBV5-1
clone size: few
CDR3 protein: ASSLTHSGSPTDTQY

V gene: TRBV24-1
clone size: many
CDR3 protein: ATSDLSPNEQF

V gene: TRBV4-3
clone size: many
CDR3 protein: ASSPSFRDNQPQH

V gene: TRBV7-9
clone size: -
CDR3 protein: ASSWGLAMAPGELF

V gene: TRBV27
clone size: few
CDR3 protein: ASNVIGLGGDQETQY

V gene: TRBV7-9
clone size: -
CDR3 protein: ASSERRDRVSF

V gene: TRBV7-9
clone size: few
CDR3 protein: ASSGAGEETQY

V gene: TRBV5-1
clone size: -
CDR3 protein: ASSLEGTAFSYEQY

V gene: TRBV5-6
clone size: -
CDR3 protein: ASSFYGTLGTGELF

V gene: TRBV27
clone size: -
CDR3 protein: ASRRDGSRTYNEQF

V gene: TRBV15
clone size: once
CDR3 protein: ATGAGVLTEAF

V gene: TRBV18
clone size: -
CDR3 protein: ASSPRLTGDKSTEAF

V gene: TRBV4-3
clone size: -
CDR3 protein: ASSQDLGRGSGANVLT

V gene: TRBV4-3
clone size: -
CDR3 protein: ASSQEPRTNYGYT

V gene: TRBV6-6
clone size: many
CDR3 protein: ASSYSKGVEQY

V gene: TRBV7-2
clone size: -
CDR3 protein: ASSGGVGQPQH

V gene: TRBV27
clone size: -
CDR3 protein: ASRQGGIQY

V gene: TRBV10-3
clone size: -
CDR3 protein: AISESTSGSYEQY

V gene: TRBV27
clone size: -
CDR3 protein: ASSLFGLTNSPLH

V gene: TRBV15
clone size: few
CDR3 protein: ATSRGTQVANIQY

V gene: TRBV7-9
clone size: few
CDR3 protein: ASSPSDTRIYEQY

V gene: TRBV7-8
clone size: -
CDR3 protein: ASSLRTGDETQY

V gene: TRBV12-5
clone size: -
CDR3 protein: ASGDVGTGMSSNQPQH

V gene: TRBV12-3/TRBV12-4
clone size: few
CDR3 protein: ASSLGASGAYEQY

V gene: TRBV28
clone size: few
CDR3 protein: ASSPPDTRGQF

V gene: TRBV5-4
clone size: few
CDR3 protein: ASSATSGGATDTQY

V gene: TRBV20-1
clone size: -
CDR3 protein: SASQTSVGETQY

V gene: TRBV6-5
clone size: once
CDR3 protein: ASSYGGSRYEQY

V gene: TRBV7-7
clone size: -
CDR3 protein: ASSLGSWPSSTDTQY

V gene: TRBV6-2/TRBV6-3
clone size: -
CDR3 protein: ASHNHEIEKLF

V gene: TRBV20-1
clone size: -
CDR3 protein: SARDQRAPVAQPQH

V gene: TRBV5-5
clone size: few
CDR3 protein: ASSSYHEQY

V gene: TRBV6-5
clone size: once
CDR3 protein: ASSSPGGLTEAF

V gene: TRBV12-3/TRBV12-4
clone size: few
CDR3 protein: ASSPIGRVGNTIY

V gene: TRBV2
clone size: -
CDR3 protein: ASSAGAYGYT

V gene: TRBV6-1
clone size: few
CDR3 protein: ASRDSGGTDTQY

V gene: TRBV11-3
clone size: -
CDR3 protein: ASSLDGAGGADTQY

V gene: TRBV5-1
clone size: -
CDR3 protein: ASRGDLNTEAF

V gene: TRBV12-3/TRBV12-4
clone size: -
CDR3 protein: ASSPLGGFDYGYT

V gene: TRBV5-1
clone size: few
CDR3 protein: ASSWTSVGATDTQY

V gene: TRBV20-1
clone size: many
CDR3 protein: SARDQAYGYT

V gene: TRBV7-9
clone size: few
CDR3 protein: ASTETGGWPQH

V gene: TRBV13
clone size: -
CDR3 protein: ASSWPGQGVLDEQF

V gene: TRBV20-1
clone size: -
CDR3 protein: SAIGLSGANVLT

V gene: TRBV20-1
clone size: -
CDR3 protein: SAEGEYEQY

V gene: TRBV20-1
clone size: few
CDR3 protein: SATPSERGYNEQF